Presented here are 17 T cell receptor beta chains from one specimen sequenced in a study of CD8 T cells in ankylosing spondylitis. TCRdb recomputed calls from the 5' RACE reads with MiXCR, one row per CDR3 protein. The sample lists 150,000 to 200,000 distinct CDR3 sequences; about 9.9% were seen once. Sequencing was performed on blood, either unsorted or a sorted T cell fraction (not recorded which). The receptors originated from a male donor with ankylosing spondylitis or in good health (not recorded which).

The CDR3 region has the DNA TGCAGTGCTAGTTCTAGCTTCAACCCTCTCCCCCAGACCCAGTACTTC. Its translation: CSASSSFNPLPQTQYF. The chain joins TRBV20-1 to TRBJ2-5, with D tentatively TRBD2 (5 bases). With 3 bases removed from V and 6 bases from J, the gap between germline ends came to 23 bases. CDR1 is DFQATT and CDR2 is SNEGSKA in the germline V gene (reference sequence). The CDR3 totals 16 residues.

As to this clonotype: Given a much more abundant clone one base away, this may be a read error. The V gene is TRBV14, the J gene TRBJ1-2; tentatively, D is TRBD1 (5 bases). There are 14 residues in the CDR3. Germline V CDR1 and CDR2: SGHDN, FVKESK. V shed 0 bases and J shed 8 bases, with 13 bases lying between them. The CDR3 reads CASSQETSGGGYTF. The CDR3 DNA reads TGTGCCAGCAGCCAAGAGACGTCCGGGGGAGGCTACACCTTC.

The chain links TRBV6-2 or TRBV6-3 to TRBJ1-6; no definite D call. The length of the CDR3 is 15 residues. Germline V gene data show CDR1 as MNHEY and CDR2 as SVGEGT. Trimming pared 7 bases from V and 0 bases from J, leaving 10 bases between. CDR3: CASTPQSSYNSPLHF. CDR3 in DNA: TGTGCCAGCACCCCACAGAGCTCCTATAATTCACCCCTCCACTTT.

This clonotype was picked up many times. The rearrangement joins TRBV14 to TRBJ2-5; D possibly corresponds to TRBD2 (5 bases). Germline V gene lookup returns CDR1 SGHDN and CDR2 FVKESK. The V end was cut by 2 bases, the J end by 2 bases, with 9 bases between. The CDR3 runs to 14 residues. This CDR3 reads CASSQNGLQETQYF. The CDR3 nucleotides read TGTGCCAGCAGCCAAAACGGACTTCAAGAGACCCAGTACTTC.

This clonotype was recorded many times. DNA for the CDR3: TGTGCCAGCAGCCCGGGGGAACCTTCCTACGAGCAGTACTTC. It is translated as CASSPGEPSYEQYF. The chain couples TRBV3-1 to TRBJ2-7, with a possible D match to TRBD2 (6 bases). Trimming cost V 4 bases and J 1 base, with 11 bases left between them. The CDR3 covers 14 residues. Looked up from germline, CDR1 is LGHDT and CDR2 is YNNKEL (reference sequence).

This clonotype was recorded at least ten times. The chain is built from TRBV25-1 and TRBJ1-1; TRBD1 matches at 9 bases. The CDR3 length is 13 residues. The V gene end was trimmed by 4 bases and the J gene end by 4 bases; junction bases not matched to a gene: 1. CDR1 is MGHDK and CDR2 is SYGVNS in the germline V gene. This CDR3 is CASSGTGVTEAFF. The CDR3 nucleotides read TGTGCCAGCAGTGGGACAGGGGTCACTGAAGCTTTCTTT.

The V gene is TRBV5-6, the J gene TRBJ2-1; possibly TRBD1 for D (7 bases). The germline V gene has CDR1 SGHDT and CDR2 YYEEEE. CDR3 size: 19 residues. Trimming cost V 4 bases and J 7 bases, with 30 bases left between them. The DNA of the CDR3 is TGTGCCAGCAGCCTCCGGACCTTGCTGGGGGGACAGCGAAGAAATGAGCAGTTCTTC. Translating gives CASSLRTLLGGQRRNEQFF.

The chain joins TRBV11-2 to TRBJ2-3; D might be TRBD1 or TRBD2, each matching 5 bases. Germline CDR1 is SGHAT and CDR2 is FQNNGV. Trimming removed 4 bases from V and 1 base from J, with 12 bases in between. The CDR3 is 15 residues long. CDR3 region: CASSSLGARTDTQYF. CDR3 DNA: TGTGCCAGCAGCTCCCTCGGGGCCCGCACAGATACGCAGTATTTT.

The chain carries TRBV7-2 and TRBJ1-5; 7 bases map to TRBD1. CDR1 is SGHTA, CDR2 FQGNSA, per germline. The CDR3 is 16 residues long. Trimming at V came to 5 bases and at J to 3 bases, leaving 10 bases not matched to a gene. This CDR3 reads CASSPQQGTFNQPQHF. CDR3 nucleotide sequence: TGTGCCAGCAGCCCCCAACAGGGGACGTTCAATCAGCCCCAGCATTTT.

This rearrangement joins TRBV5-5 to TRBJ2-7, with D hard to call. Germline CDR1 is SGHKS and CDR2 is YYEKEE (reference sequence). V was trimmed by 4 bases and J by 0 bases, leaving 14 bases between them. The CDR3 loop spans 15 amino acids. In nucleotides, the CDR3 is TGTGCCAGCAGCCTTGAGAGGAAGAGCTCCTACGAGCAGTACTTC. Translating it yields CASSLERKSSYEQYF.

The chain uses TRBV5-1 and TRBJ2-3; 14 bases agree with TRBD2. V lost 3 bases and J lost 5; bases outside the gene matches: 8. Germline CDR1 is SGHRS and CDR2 is YFSETQ. This CDR3 has 17 residues. CDR3 residues: CASSSLTSGGAGDTQYF. CDR3 sequence (DNA): TGCGCCAGCAGCTCCCTGACTAGCGGGGGGGCAGGAGATACGCAGTATTTT. Full variable domain (outside the CDR3, taken from reference TRBV5-1 and TRBJ2-3): KAGVTQTPRYLIKTRGQQVTLSCSPISGHRSVSWYQQTPGQGLQFLFEYFSETQRNKGNFPGRFSGRQFSNSRSEMNVSTLELGDSALYLCASSSLTSGGAGDTQYFGPGTRLTVL.

This clonotype was recorded at least ten times. The chain uses TRBV6-5 and TRBJ1-6; TRBD1 agrees at 7 bases. The V gene's germline CDR1 is MNHEY and CDR2 SVGAGI. The CDR3 length is 18 residues. V gave up 0 bases and J gave up 10 bases; unmatched junction bases: 15. The CDR3 DNA is TGTGCCAGCAGTTACTCTCGAAGTGGAGGGGGCTTAGGGTCACCCCTCCACTTT. This codes for CASSYSRSGGGLGSPLHF.

This clonotype was observed at least ten times. The chain couples TRBV3-1 to TRBJ2-7, with D hard to call. The CDR3 spans 11 residues. The ends were cut back, 7 bases at V and 0 bases at J, with 4 bases in the middle. Germline V gene sequence: CDR1 LGHDT, CDR2 YNNKEL (reference sequence). The CDR3 DNA reads TGTGCCAGCACCGACTCCTACGAGCAGTACTTC. Protein: CASTDSYEQYF.

The table lists this clonotype with a few counts. The chain uses TRBV7-2 and TRBJ2-1; D may be TRBD1 (6 bases). Germline CDR1 SGHTA, CDR2 FQGNSA. The CDR3 is 15 amino acids. Trimming stripped 4 bases from V and 0 bases from J, with 10 bases between. The CDR3 nucleotides read TGTGCCAGCAGCTCAAGGACAGCCTCCTACAATGAGCAGTTCTTC. Amino acids: CASSSRTASYNEQFF.

The genes are TRBV2 and TRBJ2-2; D unclear. V was trimmed by 6 bases and J by 3 bases, leaving 17 bases between them. CDR1 and CDR2 from the germline V gene are SNHLY and FYNNEI. The CDR3 sequence is 16 residues long. The CDR3 nucleotides are TGTGCCAGCAGCAGGTCGACACGCGTCGACACCGGGGAGCTGTTTTTT. Its translation is CASSRSTRVDTGELFF. Variable domain in full (rest from reference TRBV2 and TRBJ2-2): EPEVTQTPSHQVTQMGQEVILRCVPISNHLYFYWYRQILGQKVEFLVSFYNNEISEKSEIFDDQFSVERPDGSNFTLKIRSTKLEDSAMYFCASSRSTRVDTGELFFGEGSRLTVL.

V gene TRBV7-2 combines with J gene TRBJ2-1, with 12 nucleotides matching TRBD2. The CDR3 consists of 16 residues. The germline V gene encodes CDR1 SGHTA and CDR2 FQGNSA. The junction had 10 bases not matched to a gene; V was cut back by 0 bases and J by 13 bases. The CDR3 DNA reads as TGTGCCAGCAGCTTAGCAGCAGGGCTAGCGGGAGGGTCTCAGTTCTTC. Its protein product is CASSLAAGLAGGSQFF.

The V call is TRBV20-1, the J call TRBJ2-3; 9 positions agree with TRBD2. The length of the CDR3 is 15 residues. The germline gives CDR1 DFQATT, CDR2 SNEGSKA (reference sequence). J lost 3 bases, V lost 2 bases, and 6 bases had no gene match. For the CDR3, the DNA is TGCAGTGCTAGATCTAGCGGGGTTGGGACAGATACGCAGTATTTT. Amino acid sequence: CSARSSGVGTDTQYF.